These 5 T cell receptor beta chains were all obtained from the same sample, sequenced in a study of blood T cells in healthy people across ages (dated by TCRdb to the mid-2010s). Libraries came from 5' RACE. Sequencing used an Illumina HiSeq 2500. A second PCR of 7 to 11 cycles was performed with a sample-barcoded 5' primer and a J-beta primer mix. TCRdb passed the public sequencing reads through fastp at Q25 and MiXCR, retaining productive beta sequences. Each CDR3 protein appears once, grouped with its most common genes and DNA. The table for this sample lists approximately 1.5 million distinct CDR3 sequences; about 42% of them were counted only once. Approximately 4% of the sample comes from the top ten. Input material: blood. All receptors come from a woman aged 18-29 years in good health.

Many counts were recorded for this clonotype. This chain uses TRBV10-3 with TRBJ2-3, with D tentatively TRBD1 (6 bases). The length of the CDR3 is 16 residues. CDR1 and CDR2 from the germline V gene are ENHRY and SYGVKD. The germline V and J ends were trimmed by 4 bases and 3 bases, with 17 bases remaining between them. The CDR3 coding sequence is TGTGCCATCAGTGGTGGTGCCCAAGGGGGTACAGATACGCAGTATTTT. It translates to CAISGGAQGGTDTQYF.

For the CDR3, the DNA is TGTGCCAGCAGTTACCAGGGAACCAACGAGCAGTACTTC. Translating gives CASSYQGTNEQYF. The chain links TRBV6-6 to TRBJ2-7; D might be TRBD1 (5 bases). V was cut by 2 bases and J by 5 bases, with 10 bases left in between. CDR1 MNHNY and CDR2 SVGAGI come from the germline V gene (reference sequence). The CDR3 runs to 13 residues.

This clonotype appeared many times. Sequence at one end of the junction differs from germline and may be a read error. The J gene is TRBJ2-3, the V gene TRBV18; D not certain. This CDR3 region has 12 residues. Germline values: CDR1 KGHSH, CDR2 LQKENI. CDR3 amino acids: CASSHGTDTQYF. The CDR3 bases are TGCGCCAGCAGCCACGGCACAGATACGCAGTATTTT.

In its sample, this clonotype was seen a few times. The CDR3 sequence: CASSSRTSGGVDTQYF. CDR3 coding DNA: TGTGCCAGCAGCTCTAGGACTAGCGGGGGTGTAGATACGCAGTATTTT. This chain joins TRBV7-2 and TRBJ2-3; 13 bases line up with TRBD2. V was clipped by 4 bases and J by 5 bases; unmatched bases: 6. The CDR3 covers 16 residues. CDR1 is SGHTA, CDR2 FQGNSA, per germline.

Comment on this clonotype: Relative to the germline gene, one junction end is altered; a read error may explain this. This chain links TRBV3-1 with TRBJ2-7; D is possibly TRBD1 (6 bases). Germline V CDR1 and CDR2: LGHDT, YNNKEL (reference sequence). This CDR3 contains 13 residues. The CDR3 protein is CACSQENRDEQYF. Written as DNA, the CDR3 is TGTGCCTGCAGCCAAGAAAACAGGGACGAGCAGTACTTC.